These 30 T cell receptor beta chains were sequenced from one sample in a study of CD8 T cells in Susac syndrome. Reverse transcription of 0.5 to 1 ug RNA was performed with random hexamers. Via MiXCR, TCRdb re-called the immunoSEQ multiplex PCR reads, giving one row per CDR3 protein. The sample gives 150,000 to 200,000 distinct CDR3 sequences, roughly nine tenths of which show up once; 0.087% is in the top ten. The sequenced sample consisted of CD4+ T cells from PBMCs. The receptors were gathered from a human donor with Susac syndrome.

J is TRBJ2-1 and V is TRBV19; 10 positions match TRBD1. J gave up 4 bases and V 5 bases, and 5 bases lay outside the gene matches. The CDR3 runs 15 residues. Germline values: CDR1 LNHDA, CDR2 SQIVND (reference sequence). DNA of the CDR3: TGTGCCAGTAGTGCCGGGACAGGGGTTTACAATGAGCAGTTCTTC. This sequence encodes CASSAGTGVYNEQFF.

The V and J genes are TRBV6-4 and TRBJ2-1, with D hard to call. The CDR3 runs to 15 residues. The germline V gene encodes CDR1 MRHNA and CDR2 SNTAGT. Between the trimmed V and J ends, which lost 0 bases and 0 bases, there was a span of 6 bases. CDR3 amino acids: CASSDSGSSYNEQFF. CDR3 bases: TGTGCCAGCAGTGACTCGGGAAGCTCCTACAATGAGCAGTTCTTC.

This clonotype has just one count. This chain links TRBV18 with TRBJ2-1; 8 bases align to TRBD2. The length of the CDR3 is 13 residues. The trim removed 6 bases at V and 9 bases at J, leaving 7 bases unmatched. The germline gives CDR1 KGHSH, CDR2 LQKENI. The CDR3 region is CASSDRGGSEQFF. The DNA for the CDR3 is TGTGCCAGCTCGGACCGGGGGGGCAGTGAGCAGTTCTTC.

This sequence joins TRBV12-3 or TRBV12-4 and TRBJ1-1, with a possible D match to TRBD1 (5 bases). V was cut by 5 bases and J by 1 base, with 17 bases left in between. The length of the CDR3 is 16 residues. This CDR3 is CASSHPPGRENTEAFF. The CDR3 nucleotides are TGTGCCAGCAGTCACCCCCCAGGGAGGGAGAACACTGAAGCTTTCTTT.

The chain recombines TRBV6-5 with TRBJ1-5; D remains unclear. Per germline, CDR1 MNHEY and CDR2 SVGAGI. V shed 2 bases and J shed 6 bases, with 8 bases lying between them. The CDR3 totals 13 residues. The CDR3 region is CASSYRAAQPQHF. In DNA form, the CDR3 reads TGTGCCAGCAGTTACAGGGCAGCTCAGCCCCAGCATTTT.

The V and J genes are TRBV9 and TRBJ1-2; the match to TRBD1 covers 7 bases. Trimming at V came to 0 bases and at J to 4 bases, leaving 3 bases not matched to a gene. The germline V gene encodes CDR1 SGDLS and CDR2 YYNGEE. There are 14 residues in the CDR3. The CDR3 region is CASSVEYRGYGYTF. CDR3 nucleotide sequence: TGTGCCAGCAGCGTAGAGTACAGGGGCTATGGCTACACCTTC.

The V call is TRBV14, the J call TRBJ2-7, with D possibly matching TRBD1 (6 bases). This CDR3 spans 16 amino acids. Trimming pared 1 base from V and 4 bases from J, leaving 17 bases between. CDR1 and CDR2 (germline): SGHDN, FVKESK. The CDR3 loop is CASSQGLKGDLYEQYF. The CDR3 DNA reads TGTGCCAGCAGCCAAGGGTTGAAGGGGGACCTTTACGAGCAGTACTTC.

The CDR3 loop is CASRRQGADEQYF. CDR3 DNA sequence: TGTGCCAGCAGGCGACAGGGGGCGGACGAGCAGTACTTC. The chain carries TRBV28 and TRBJ2-7; TRBD1 matches 10 bases. The V segment lost 6 bases and the J segment 5 bases; nucleotides outside the gene matches: 4. Germline V gene lookup returns CDR1 MDHEN and CDR2 SYDVKM. The CDR3 loop spans 13 amino acids.

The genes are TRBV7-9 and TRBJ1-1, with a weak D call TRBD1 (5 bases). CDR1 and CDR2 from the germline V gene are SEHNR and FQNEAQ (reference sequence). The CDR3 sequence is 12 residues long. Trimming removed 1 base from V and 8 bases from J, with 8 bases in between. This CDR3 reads CASSLEDKEAFF. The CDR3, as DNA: TGTGCCAGCAGCTTAGAGGACAAAGAAGCTTTCTTT.

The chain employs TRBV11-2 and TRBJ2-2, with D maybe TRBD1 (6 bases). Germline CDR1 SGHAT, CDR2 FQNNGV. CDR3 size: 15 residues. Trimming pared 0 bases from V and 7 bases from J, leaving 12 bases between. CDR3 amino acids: CASSLEGHQGGELFF. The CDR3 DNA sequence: TGTGCCAGCAGCTTAGAGGGACACCAGGGCGGGGAGCTGTTTTTT.

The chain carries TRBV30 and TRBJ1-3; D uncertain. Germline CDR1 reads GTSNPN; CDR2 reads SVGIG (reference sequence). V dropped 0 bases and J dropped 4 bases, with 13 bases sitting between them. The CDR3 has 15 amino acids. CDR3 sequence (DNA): TGTGCCTGGAGTGTACCCCCCCGTGGCGGAAACACCATATATTTT. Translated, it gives CAWSVPPRGGNTIYF.

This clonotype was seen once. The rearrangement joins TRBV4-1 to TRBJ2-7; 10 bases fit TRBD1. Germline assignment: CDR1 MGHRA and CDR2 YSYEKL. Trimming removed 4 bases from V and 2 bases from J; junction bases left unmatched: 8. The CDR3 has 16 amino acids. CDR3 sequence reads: CASSLVAGQGAYEQYF. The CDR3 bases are TGCGCCAGCAGCCTTGTGGCCGGACAGGGGGCCTACGAGCAGTACTTC.

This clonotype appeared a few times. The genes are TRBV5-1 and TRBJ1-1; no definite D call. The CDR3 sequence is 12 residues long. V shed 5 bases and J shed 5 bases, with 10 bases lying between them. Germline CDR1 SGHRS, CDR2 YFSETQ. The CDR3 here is CASRYSDTEAFF. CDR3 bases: TGCGCCAGCAGATATTCCGATACTGAAGCTTTCTTT.

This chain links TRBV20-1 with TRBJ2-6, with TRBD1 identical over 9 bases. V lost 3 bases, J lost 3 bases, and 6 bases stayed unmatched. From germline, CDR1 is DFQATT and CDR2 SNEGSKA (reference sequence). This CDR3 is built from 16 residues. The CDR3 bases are TGCAGTGCTAGTCCCGGGACAGGGTTTGGGGCCAACGTCCTGACTTTC. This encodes CSASPGTGFGANVLTF.

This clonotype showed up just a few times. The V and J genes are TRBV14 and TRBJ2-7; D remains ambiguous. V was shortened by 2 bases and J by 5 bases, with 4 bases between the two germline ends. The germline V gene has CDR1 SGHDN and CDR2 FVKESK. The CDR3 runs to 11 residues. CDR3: CASSQIHEQYF. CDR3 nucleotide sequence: TGTGCCAGCAGCCAAATTCACGAGCAGTACTTC.

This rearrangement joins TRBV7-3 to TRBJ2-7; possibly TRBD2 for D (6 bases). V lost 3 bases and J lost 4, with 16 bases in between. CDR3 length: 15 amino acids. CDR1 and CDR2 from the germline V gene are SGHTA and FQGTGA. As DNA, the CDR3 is TGTGCCAGCAGCTTCTCGGACTATGATGCGTACGAGCAGTACTTC. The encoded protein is CASSFSDYDAYEQYF. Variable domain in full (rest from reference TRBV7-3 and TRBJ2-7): GAGVSQTPSNKVTEKGKYVELRCDPISGHTALYWYRQSLGQGPEFLIYFQGTGAADDSGLPNDRFFAVRPEGSVSTLKIQRTERGDSAVYLCASSFSDYDAYEQYFGPGTRLTVT.

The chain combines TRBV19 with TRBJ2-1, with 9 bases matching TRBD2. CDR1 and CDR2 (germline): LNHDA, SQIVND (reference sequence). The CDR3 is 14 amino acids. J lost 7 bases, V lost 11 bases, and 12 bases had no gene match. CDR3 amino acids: CASNARAGGNEQFF. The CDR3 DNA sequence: TGTGCCTCTAACGCGAGAGCGGGAGGAAATGAGCAGTTCTTC.

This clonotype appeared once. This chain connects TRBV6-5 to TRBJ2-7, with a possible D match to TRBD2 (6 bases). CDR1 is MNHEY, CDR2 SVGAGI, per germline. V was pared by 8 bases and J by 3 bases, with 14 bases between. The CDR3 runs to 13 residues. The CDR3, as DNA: TGTGCCAGCTGGAGGGCTTCGAACTACGAGCAGTACTTC. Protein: CASWRASNYEQYF.

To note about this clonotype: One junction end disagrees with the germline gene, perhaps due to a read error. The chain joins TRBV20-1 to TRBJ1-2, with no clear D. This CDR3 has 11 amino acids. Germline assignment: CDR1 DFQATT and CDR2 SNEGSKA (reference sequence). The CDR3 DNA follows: TGCAGTGCTGGAGATAACTATGGCTACACCTTC. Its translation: CSAGDNYGYTF.

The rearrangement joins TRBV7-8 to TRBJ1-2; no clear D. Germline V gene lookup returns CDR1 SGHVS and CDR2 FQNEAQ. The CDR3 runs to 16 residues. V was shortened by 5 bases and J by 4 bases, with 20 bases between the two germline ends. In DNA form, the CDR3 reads TGTGCCAGCAGCCTTAGTGTTGGGGAATCGAGCTATGGCTACACCTTC. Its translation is CASSLSVGESSYGYTF.

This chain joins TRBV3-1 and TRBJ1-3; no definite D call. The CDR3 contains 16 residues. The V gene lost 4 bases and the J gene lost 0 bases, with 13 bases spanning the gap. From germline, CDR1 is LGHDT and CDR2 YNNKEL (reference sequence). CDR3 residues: CASSLLGSYSGNTIYF. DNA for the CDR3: TGTGCCAGCAGCCTGCTGGGGAGTTACTCTGGAAACACCATATATTTT.

CDR3 DNA: TGTGCCACCAGCCGCGGGACAGGGGTTGTTGGCAATCAGCCCCAGCATTTT. Translation: CATSRGTGVVGNQPQHF. This chain joins TRBV24-1 and TRBJ1-5, with 10 positions matching TRBD1. CDR1 is KGHDR, CDR2 SFDVKD, per germline. The V gene end was trimmed by 7 bases and the J gene end by 2 bases; junction bases not matched to a gene: 10. The CDR3 sequence is 17 residues long.

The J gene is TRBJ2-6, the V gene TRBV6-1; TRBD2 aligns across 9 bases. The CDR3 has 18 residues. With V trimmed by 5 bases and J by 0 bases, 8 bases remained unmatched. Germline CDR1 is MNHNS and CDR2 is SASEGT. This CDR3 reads CASSPQAGGNSGANVLTF. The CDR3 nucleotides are TGTGCCAGCAGTCCACAAGCGGGAGGCAACTCTGGGGCCAACGTCCTGACTTTC.

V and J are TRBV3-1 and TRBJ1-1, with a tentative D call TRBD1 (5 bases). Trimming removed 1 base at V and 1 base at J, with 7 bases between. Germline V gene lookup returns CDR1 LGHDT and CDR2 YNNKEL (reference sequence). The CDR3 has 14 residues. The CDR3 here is CASSQVTGNTEAFF. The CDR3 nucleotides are TGTGCCAGCAGCCAAGTTACAGGGAACACTGAAGCTTTCTTT.

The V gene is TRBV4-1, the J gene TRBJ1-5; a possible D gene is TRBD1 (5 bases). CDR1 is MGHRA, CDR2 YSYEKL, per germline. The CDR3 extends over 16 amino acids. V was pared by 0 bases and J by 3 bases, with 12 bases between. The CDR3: CASSQESQGHNQPQHF. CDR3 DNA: TGCGCCAGCAGCCAAGAATCGCAGGGCCACAATCAGCCCCAGCATTTT.

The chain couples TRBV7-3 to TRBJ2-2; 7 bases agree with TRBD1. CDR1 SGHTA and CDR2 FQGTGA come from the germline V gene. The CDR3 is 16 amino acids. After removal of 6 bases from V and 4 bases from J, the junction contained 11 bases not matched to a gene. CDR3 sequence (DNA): TGTGCCAGCAGTCCTCAGGGGGATAGGAGCACCGGGGAGCTGTTTTTT. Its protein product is CASSPQGDRSTGELFF.

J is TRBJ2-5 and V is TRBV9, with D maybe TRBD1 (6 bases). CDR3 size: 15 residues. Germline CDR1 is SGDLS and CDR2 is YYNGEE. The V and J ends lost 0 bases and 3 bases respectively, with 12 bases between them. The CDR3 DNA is TGTGCCAGCAGCGTAGGTGACCCAGGGGAAGAGACCCAGTACTTC. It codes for CASSVGDPGEETQYF.

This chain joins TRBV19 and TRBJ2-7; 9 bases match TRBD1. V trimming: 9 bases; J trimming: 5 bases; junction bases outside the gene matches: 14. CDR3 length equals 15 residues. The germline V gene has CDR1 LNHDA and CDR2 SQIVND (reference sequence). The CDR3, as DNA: TGTGCCAGCACAACCACAGGGGGCGCCTTCCACGAGCAGTACTTC. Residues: CASTTTGGAFHEQYF.

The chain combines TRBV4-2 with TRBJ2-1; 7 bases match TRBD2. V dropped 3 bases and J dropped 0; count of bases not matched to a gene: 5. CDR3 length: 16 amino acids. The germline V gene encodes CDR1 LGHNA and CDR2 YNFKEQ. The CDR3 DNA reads TGTGCCAGCAGCCAGAGAGAGCGGGACTCCTACAATGAGCAGTTCTTC. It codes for CASSQRERDSYNEQFF.

CDR3 DNA: TGTGCCTGGACGGGGCAGCGCGGTCAGCCCCAGCATTTT. Residues: CAWTGQRGQPQHF. The V and J genes are TRBV30 and TRBJ1-5; TRBD1 is a possible D gene (5 bases). This CDR3 contains 13 residues. The V and J ends lost 4 bases and 6 bases respectively, with 13 bases between them. The germline gives CDR1 GTSNPN, CDR2 SVGIG (reference sequence).